The sequence of this T cell receptor (beta chain) was determined in a study of T-cell memory formation after mild COVID-19. On the study more broadly: Clusters were largely donor specific. Notes on the study in general: The pre-infection memory compartment contained some responding clones, suggesting cross-reactive memory joined. Most CD4+ clones that shrank were in CM and EM, while CD8+ ones turned up in EMRA.

TCRdb recomputed calls from the 5' RACE reads with MiXCR, one row per CDR3 protein. The data hold about 360,000 distinct CDR3 sequences, with about 15% observed a single time. Trimming stripped 4 bases from V and 2 bases from J, with 12 bases between. The germline gives CDR1 SGHDT, CDR2 YYEEEE. CDR3 length: 14 amino acids. In the case of this clonotype: Its target is unknown.

Sequencing was done on a sample of PBMCs or a T cell subset sorted from them (not recorded which). The V and J genes are TRBV5-6 and TRBJ2-5; no clear D gene. This TCR derives from a man aged 18 to 30 who had mild COVID-19 (a few samples of this study predate the infection). Cell type and time point are not known. In DNA, the CDR3 is TGTGCCAGCAGCGTAATAGGGTTACAAGAGACCCAGTACTTC. The encoded protein is CASSVIGLQETQYF.